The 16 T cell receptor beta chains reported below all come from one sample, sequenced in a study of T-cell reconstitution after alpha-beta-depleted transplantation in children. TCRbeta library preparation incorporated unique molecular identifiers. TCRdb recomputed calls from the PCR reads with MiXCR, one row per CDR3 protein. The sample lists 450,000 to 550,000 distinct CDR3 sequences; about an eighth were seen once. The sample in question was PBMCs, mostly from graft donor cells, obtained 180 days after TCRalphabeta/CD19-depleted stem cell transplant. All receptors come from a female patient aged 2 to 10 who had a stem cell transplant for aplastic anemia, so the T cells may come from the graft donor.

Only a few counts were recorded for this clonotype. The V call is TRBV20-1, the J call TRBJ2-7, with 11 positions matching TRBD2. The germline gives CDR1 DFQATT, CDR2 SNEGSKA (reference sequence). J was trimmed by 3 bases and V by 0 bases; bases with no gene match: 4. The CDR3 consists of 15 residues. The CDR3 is CSARDLGLAGYEQYF. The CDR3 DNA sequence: TGCAGTGCTAGAGATCTCGGACTAGCGGGCTACGAGCAGTACTTC.

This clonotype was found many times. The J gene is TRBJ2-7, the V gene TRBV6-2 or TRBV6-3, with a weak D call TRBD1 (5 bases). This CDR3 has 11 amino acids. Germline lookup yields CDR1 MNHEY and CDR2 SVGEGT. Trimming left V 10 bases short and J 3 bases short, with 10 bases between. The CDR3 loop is CATLDNYEQYF. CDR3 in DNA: TGTGCCACCCTGGACAACTACGAGCAGTACTTC.

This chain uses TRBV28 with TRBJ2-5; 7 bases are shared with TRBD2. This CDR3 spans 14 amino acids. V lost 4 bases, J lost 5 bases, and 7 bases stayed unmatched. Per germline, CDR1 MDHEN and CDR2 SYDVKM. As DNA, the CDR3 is TGTGCCAGCAGTTCCTTAACTAGCGATGAGACCCAGTACTTC. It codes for CASSSLTSDETQYF.

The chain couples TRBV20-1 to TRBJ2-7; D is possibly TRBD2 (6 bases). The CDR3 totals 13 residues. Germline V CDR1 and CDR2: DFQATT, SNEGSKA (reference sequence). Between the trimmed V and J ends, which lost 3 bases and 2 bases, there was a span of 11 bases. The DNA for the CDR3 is TGCAGTGCTAGGGCCGGACTAACCTACGAGCAGTACGTC. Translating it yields CSARAGLTYEQYV.

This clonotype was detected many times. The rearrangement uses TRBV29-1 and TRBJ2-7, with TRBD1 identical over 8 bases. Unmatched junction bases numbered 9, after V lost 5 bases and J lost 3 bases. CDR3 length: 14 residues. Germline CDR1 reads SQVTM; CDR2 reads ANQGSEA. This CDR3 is CSVTVPGTGYEQYF. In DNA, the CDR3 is TGCAGCGTTACAGTACCCGGGACAGGCTACGAGCAGTACTTC.

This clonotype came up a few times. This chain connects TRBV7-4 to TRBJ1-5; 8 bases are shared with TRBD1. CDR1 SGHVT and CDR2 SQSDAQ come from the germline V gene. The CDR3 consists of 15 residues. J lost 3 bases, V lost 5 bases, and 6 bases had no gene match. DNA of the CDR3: TGTGCCAGCAGCCTTAGACAGGGGACCAATCAGCCCCAGCATTTT. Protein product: CASSLRQGTNQPQHF.

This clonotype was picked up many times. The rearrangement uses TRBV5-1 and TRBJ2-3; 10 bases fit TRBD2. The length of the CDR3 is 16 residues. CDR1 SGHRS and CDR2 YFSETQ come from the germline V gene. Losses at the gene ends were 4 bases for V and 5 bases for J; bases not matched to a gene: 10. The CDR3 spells CASSALAGWLEDTQYF. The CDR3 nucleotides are TGCGCCAGCAGCGCACTAGCGGGGTGGCTCGAAGATACGCAGTATTTT.

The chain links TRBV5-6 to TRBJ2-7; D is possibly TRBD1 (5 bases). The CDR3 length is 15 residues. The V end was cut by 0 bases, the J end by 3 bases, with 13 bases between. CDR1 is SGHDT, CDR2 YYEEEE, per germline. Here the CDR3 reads CASSLVGVLSYEQYF. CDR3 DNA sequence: TGTGCCAGCAGCTTGGTAGGGGTTCTAAGCTACGAGCAGTACTTC.

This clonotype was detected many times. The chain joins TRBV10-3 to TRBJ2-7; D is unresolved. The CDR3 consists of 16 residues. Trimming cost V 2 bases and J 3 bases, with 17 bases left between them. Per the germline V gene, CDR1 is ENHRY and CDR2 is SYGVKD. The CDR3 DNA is TGTGCCATCAGTGAGCCTTCGTCTATGCCGGGCTACGAGCAGTACTTC. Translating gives CAISEPSSMPGYEQYF.

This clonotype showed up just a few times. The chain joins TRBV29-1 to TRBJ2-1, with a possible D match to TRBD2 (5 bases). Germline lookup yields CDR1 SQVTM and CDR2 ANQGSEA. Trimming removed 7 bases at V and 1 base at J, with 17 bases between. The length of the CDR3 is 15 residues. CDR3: CSAIGLAASYNEQFF. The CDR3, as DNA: TGCAGCGCTATAGGGCTAGCCGCTTCCTACAATGAGCAGTTCTTC.

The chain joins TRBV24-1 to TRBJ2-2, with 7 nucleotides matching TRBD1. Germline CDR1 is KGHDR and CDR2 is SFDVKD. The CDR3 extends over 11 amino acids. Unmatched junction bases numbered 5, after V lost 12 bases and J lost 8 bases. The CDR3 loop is CADRDLGELFF. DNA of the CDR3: TGTGCCGACAGGGATTTGGGGGAGCTGTTTTTT.

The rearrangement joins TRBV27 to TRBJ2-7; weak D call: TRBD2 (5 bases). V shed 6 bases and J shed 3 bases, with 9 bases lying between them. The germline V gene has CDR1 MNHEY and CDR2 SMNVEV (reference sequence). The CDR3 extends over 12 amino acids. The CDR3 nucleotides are TGTGCCAGCAGGACGGGGTACTACGAGCAGTACTTC. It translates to CASRTGYYEQYF.

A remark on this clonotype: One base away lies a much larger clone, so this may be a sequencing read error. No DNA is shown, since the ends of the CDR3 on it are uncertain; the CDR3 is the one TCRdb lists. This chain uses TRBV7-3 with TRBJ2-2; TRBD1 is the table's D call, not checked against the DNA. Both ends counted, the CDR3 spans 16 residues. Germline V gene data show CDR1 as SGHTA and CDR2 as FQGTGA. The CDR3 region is CASSLNVAGGTGEPFF.

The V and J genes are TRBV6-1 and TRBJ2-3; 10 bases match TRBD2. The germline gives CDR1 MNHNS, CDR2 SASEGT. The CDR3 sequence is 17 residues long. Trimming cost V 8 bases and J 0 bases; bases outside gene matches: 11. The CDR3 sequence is CASVRTSGGASTDTQYF. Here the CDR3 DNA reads TGTGCCAGCGTCCGGACTAGCGGAGGTGCTAGCACAGATACGCAGTATTTT.

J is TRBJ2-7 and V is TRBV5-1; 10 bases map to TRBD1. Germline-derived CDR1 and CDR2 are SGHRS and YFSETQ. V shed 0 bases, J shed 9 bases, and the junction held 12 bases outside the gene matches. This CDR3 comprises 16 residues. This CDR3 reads CASSLVGTGETAVQYF. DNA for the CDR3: TGCGCCAGCAGCTTGGTAGGGACAGGGGAAACGGCGGTGCAGTACTTC.

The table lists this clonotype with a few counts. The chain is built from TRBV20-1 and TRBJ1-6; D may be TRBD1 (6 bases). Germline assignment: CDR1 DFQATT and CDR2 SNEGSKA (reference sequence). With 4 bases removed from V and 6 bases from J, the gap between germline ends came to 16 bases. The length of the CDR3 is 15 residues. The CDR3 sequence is CSATNQGNSNSPLHF. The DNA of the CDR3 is TGCAGTGCTACCAACCAGGGGAATAGTAATTCACCCCTCCACTTT.